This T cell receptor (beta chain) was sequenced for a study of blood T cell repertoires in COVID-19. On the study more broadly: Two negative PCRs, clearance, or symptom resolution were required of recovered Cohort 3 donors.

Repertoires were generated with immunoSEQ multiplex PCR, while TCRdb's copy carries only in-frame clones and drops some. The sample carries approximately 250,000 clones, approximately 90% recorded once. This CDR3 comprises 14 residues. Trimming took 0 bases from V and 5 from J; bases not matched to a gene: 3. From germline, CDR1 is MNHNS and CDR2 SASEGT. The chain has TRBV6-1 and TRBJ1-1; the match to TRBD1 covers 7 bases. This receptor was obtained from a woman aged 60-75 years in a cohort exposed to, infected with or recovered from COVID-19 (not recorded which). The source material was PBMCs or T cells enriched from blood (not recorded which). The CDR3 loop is CASSEATGQTEAFF. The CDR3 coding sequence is TGTGCCAGCAGTGAAGCGACAGGGCAGACTGAAGCTTTCTTT.